This TCR beta chain stems from a study of T cell responses to AZD1222 COVID-19 vaccine. Overall study findings and caveats: Targets within unmutated variant regions were reportedly found for nearly half of spike-specific TCRs. The donors showed a predominance of white British ancestry and of females, with possible underestimation of clonal diversity.

Details on this clone: Its target is not known.

CDR1 and CDR2 from the germline V gene are MNHNS and SASEGT. V was pared by 1 base and J by 4 bases, with 6 bases of the junction left unmatched. The CDR3 runs to 15 residues. Data came from immunoSEQ multiplex PCR; TCRdb stores just in-frame clones and leaves some out. The sample includes about 150,000 clones, roughly 92% of them seen just once. J is TRBJ1-1 and V is TRBV6-1, with 7 nucleotides matching TRBD1. The TCR sequence derives from an adult in good health. The sequencing used peripheral blood, collected on day 0 of AZD1222 vaccination. The CDR3 sequence: CASSEGQGGGTEAFF. CDR3 nucleotides: TGTGCCAGCAGTGAAGGACAGGGCGGGGGCACTGAAGCTTTCTTT.